This TCR beta chain is drawn from a study of multiple sclerosis patients with progressive multifocal leukoencephalopathy. The study, taken as a whole, reports: It is unclear whether the findings reflect JC virus infection or general immunocompromise. Clones expanded at PML were already present before and during natalizumab.

On this clone itself: Its antigen is as yet unknown. Distinct nucleotide sequences in the sample also encode this CDR3.

CDR3 size: 15 residues. Germline V lookup: CDR1 KGHSH, CDR2 LQKENI. The V end was cut by 3 bases, the J end by 2 bases, with 13 bases between. Spiked into each PCR were synthetic inline TR CDR3 controls of all V-J pairings. Sequenced by immunoSEQ multiplex PCR; TCRdb stores in-frame clones only, minus some. The table shows tens of thousands of clones, with roughly 89% occurring only once. Time point denoted: five to six months of natalizumab therapy. The chain couples TRBV18 to TRBJ2-5; D may be TRBD1 or TRBD2 (6 bases each). This receptor was taken from a human donor with multiple sclerosis. The starting material was PBMCs, obtained from a patient treated with natalizumab. CDR3 DNA: TGTGCCAGCTCACCGGATCGGGGGCTACAAGAGACCCAGTACTTC. Protein: CASSPDRGLQETQYF.